This is a list of T cell receptor beta chains from one sample in a study of blood T cells in healthy people across ages. MiXCR was run by TCRdb on the 5' RACE reads, yielding one entry per CDR3 protein. The sample includes hundreds of thousands of distinct CDR3 sequences, 62% of them seen just once. Sequencing was performed on blood. These receptors originate from a man aged 25 to 40 in good health. Each CDR3 is given with its conserved first and last residue. The D gene is left open where the match is weak. Size is omitted from some rows. Given values are once, few, many or a class for expanded clones.

v_gene	abundance	d_gene	j_gene	CDR3nt	CDR3aa
TRBV29-1	.	.	TRBJ1-4	TGCAGCGTTGAGGGACTCCCCCCTAATGAAAAACTGTTTTTT	CSVEGLPPNEKLFF
TRBV4-2	few	TRBD1	TRBJ2-7	TGTGCCAGCAGCCAAGATAGGGGGCGTGAGATTCAGTACTTC	CASSQDRGREIQYF
TRBV7-2	.	.	TRBJ2-7	TGTGCCAGCAGCCCCACGAGGGGGGTCTACGAGCAGTACTTC	CASSPTRGVYEQYF
TRBV9	.	.	TRBJ2-1	TGTGCCAGCAGCGGGGGGGGCATCTCCTACAATGAGCAGTTCTTC	CASSGGGISYNEQFF
TRBV7-9	.	.	TRBJ1-5	TGTGCCAGCAGCCCCGGGGGGGCGAGGGACAATCAGCCCCAGCATTTT	CASSPGGARDNQPQHF
TRBV12-3/TRBV12-4	many	TRBD2	TRBJ2-7	TGTGCCAGCAGTTTATTGGGAGGGGCGAACTACGAGCAGTACTTC	CASSLLGGANYEQYF
TRBV10-3	.	TRBD2	TRBJ2-1	TGTGCCATCAGCCAGACTAGCGGGGTTTACAATGAGCAGTTCTTC	CAISQTSGVYNEQFF
TRBV25-1	.	TRBD2	TRBJ2-1	TGTGCCAGCAGTGAATATATAGGTAGCGGGGGGGTCCATGAGCAGTTCTTC	CASSEYIGSGGVHEQFF
TRBV5-1	.	TRBD2	TRBJ2-1	TGCGCCAGCACGCAGCGGGGGGGGCCAGACGAGCAGTTCTTC	CASTQRGGPDEQFF
TRBV5-6	.	.	TRBJ2-3	TGTGCCAGCAGTACCGGGCCACTGTCTCGGACGCAGTATTTT	CASSTGPLSRTQYF
TRBV6-5	.	TRBD1	TRBJ2-3	TGTGCCAGCAGCCCGGGGACAGGCCATACGCAGTATTTT	CASSPGTGHTQYF
TRBV5-1	.	TRBD1	TRBJ2-3	TGCGCCAGCAGACTGGGACAGCTAACAGATACGCAGTATTTT	CASRLGQLTDTQYF
TRBV4-3	.	TRBD1	TRBJ1-2	TGCGCCAGCAGCCAAGCTTACCCCTCTCAGGGGGCGATCTATGGCTACACCTTC	CASSQAYPSQGAIYGYTF
TRBV7-2	.	.	TRBJ1-2	TGTGCCAGCAGTCCGAGTTTGAGGGCGGTCTATGGCTACACCTTC	CASSPSLRAVYGYTF
TRBV10-3	.	.	TRBJ2-7	TGTGCCACCACACGGGACCTCTCCGCCGAGCAGTACTTC	CATTRDLSAEQYF
TRBV2	.	TRBD1	TRBJ2-1	TGTGCCAGCAGTGAACGTCCGGGACAGCCAAACAATGAGCAGTTCTTC	CASSERPGQPNNEQFF
TRBV30	.	.	TRBJ1-2	TGTGCCTGGTCTCGGGGTTCAAACTATGGCTACACCTTC	CAWSRGSNYGYTF
TRBV6-6	.	TRBD2	TRBJ2-1	TGTGCCAGCCGGACTAGCGGGGACTACAATGAGCAGTTCTTC	CASRTSGDYNEQFF
TRBV4-3	few	.	TRBJ2-1	TGCGCCAGCAGCCCGACAAGGGATAATGAGCAGTTCTTC	CASSPTRDNEQFF
TRBV7-2	.	TRBD1	TRBJ2-3	TGTGCCAGCAGCTTAAGTCTCGGACAGGGGAGGCTAGATACGCAGTATTTT	CASSLSLGQGRLDTQYF
TRBV4-3	few	.	TRBJ2-6	TGCGCCAGCAGTGGACCCTCTGGGGCCAACGTCCTGACTTTC	CASSGPSGANVLTF
TRBV7-9	.	TRBD1	TRBJ1-6	TGTGCCAGCAGCCAACACGGGACAGACAATTCACCCCTCCACTTT	CASSQHGTDNSPLHF
TRBV6-6	.	TRBD2	TRBJ2-5	TGTGCCAGCAGTAAATCTATAGCGGGGGGCCAAGAGACCCAGTACTTC	CASSKSIAGGQETQYF
TRBV6-2/TRBV6-3	.	.	TRBJ2-1	TGTGCCAGCAATTCACCCACTGTCCCCTATGAGCAGTTCTTC	CASNSPTVPYEQFF
TRBV4-1	.	.	TRBJ2-7	TGCGCCAGCAGCCAAGGTCGGGGTTCCGCCTTGGAGCAGTACTTC	CASSQGRGSALEQYF
TRBV4-3	.	.	TRBJ1-2	TGCGCCAGCAGCCGGGGGCAGGGAGGCGGCTACACCTTC	CASSRGQGGGYTF
TRBV29-1	few	TRBD1	TRBJ1-4	TGCAGCGTAGCTGACAGGGGAAAAAATGAAAAACTGTTTTTT	CSVADRGKNEKLFF
TRBV5-1	few	.	TRBJ2-1	TGCGCCAGCAGCTTGGGTTTTCGAGAGCAGTTCTTC	CASSLGFREQFF
TRBV5-1	.	TRBD2	TRBJ2-5	TGCGCCAGCAGCTTCACTAGCGGGGGCTCAGAGACCCAGTACTTC	CASSFTSGGSETQYF
TRBV20-1	few	.	TRBJ2-4	TGCAGTGGCAAGACGGTATTGCTAGCCAAAAACATTCAGTACTTC	CSGKTVLLAKNIQYF
TRBV20-1	few	TRBD2	TRBJ2-3	TGTCTTGGACTAGCGGGGGGGTACGGCACAGATACGCAGTATTTT	CLGLAGGYGTDTQYF
TRBV2	.	.	TRBJ1-4	TGTGCCAGCAGTGAACTCGGGGGCCCGGCTAATGAAAAACTGTTTTTT	CASSELGGPANEKLFF
TRBV5-1	few	.	TRBJ2-1	TGCGCCAGCAGCGGCCCTGGGCAGACCTACAATGAGCAGTTCTTC	CASSGPGQTYNEQFF
TRBV7-2	.	.	TRBJ1-5	TGTGCCAGCAGCTTAGGGCATTTACGTAGCAATCAGCCCCAGCATTTT	CASSLGHLRSNQPQHF
TRBV7-3	.	.	TRBJ2-1	TGTGCCAGCAGCTTAACCCCACTGGCGGGGCTGCTCAATGAGCAGTTCTTC	CASSLTPLAGLLNEQFF
TRBV6-5	few	.	TRBJ2-3	TGTGCCAGCAGTTCTCCCTCGGGACCTTACACAGATACGCAGTATTTT	CASSSPSGPYTDTQYF
TRBV5-1	.	TRBD1	TRBJ2-1	TGCGCCAGCAGCCCGGGGACAGGGGAGGGGATGAACTGGATGGGGGCATCTCATGAGCAGTTCTTC	CASSPGTGEGMNWMGASHEQFF
TRBV4-2	.	.	TRBJ2-1	TGTGCCAGCAGCCAAGCATCTACTAAGATCAATGAGCAGTTCTTC	CASSQASTKINEQFF
TRBV15	.	.	TRBJ2-7	TGTGCCACCAGGGACGGCTACGAGCAGTACTTC	CATRDGYEQYF
TRBV10-3	few	.	TRBJ2-2	TGTGCCATCAGGGGGGGATCTGGCACCGGGGAGCTGTTTTTT	CAIRGGSGTGELFF
TRBV14	once	.	TRBJ1-6	TGTGCCAGCAGCCAAGCGCGGAGTTCACCCCTCCACTTT	CASSQARSSPLHF
TRBV7-6	.	.	TRBJ2-5	TGTGCCAGCAGCCCGATGGGGGCGCCAGAGCAGTACTTC	CASSPMGAPEQYF
TRBV27	.	.	TRBJ2-3	TGTGCCAGCAGTTTATCCGAGGTTAGCACAGATACGCAGTATTTT	CASSLSEVSTDTQYF
TRBV20-1	many	TRBD1	TRBJ2-1	TGCAGTGCTAGACCTCTCCGGGACAGGGGTTACAATGAGCAGTTCTTC	CSARPLRDRGYNEQFF
TRBV10-3	few	TRBD2	TRBJ2-5	TGTGCCATCAGTGAGGGGTCTAGCGGGGGAATCCAAGAGACCCAGTACTTC	CAISEGSSGGIQETQYF
TRBV12-3/TRBV12-4	.	.	TRBJ2-6	TGTGCCAGCAGGGCCACAGGGAGCTCTGGGGCCAACGTCCTGACTTTC	CASRATGSSGANVLTF
TRBV28	.	.	TRBJ2-7	TGTGCCAGCAGAGGGACGGAAAGCTCCTACGAGCAGTACTTC	CASRGTESSYEQYF
TRBV12-3/TRBV12-4	many	.	TRBJ2-7	TGTGCCAGCAGTTTAGGGGCCTCCTACGAGCAGTACTTC	CASSLGASYEQYF
TRBV20-1	.	TRBD2	TRBJ2-2	TGCAGTGCACGAGAGGCTAGCGGGGGGGCTGTCGGGGAGCTGTTTTTT	CSAREASGGAVGELFF
TRBV11-2	once	.	TRBJ2-1	TGTGCCAGCAGCTCTCTGGGGGAGCCCTACAATGAGCAGTTCTTC	CASSSLGEPYNEQFF
TRBV4-3	few	.	TRBJ1-2	TGCGCCAGCAGCCAAGACCCGTATGGAGGGGGCTATGGCTACACCTTC	CASSQDPYGGGYGYTF
TRBV7-2	.	.	TRBJ2-2	TGTGCCAGCAGCATCGAGGTTTCCGGGGAGCTGTTTTTT	CASSIEVSGELFF
TRBV9	.	TRBD1	TRBJ2-4	TGTGCCAGCAGCGCAGGACAGGGGGATCAAAGGAACATTCAGTACTTC	CASSAGQGDQRNIQYF